This T cell receptor beta chain was retrieved from a study of T cell clonality in common variable immunodeficiency. There are many counts of this clone. Antigen specificity is unknown. The read ends 3 residues before the CDR3 terminus; that terminus is restored from the germline J gene. Germline V gene sequence: CDR1 DFQATT, CDR2 SNEGSKA (reference sequence). V was clipped by 8 bases and J by 8 bases; unmatched bases: 15. The CDR3 extends over 14 amino acids. Using immunoSEQ multiplex PCR, the repertoire was profiled, and TCRdb retains in-frame clones only, with some absent. The repertoire yields approximately 81,000 clones, none seen only once; the top ten contain approximately 0.84%. General study points: Fewer deletions and N-nucleotide insertions were reportedly seen in common variable immunodeficiency TCR beta sequences. What drives increased CVID clonality needs T cell subpopulation sequencing. Fewer TCRbeta clones were shared among CVID subjects than controls.

Material: peripheral blood mononuclear cells. This sequence originates from a person between 18 and 75 years old in good health. V gene TRBV20-1 combines with J gene TRBJ2-1; 7 nucleotides match TRBD2. The CDR3 region is CSSDLAGISDEQFF. The sequenced CDR3 bases are TGCAGTTCCGACTTAGCGGGTATCAGCGATGAG.